The clone carrying this T cell receptor beta chain was picked up many times. Its antigen is currently unknown. The sample belongs to a study of human T cells and chemical hapten exposure. Study outcomes and limitations: TCRs above 1 in 1000 frequency did not change with DPC sensitization.

This CDR3 is built from 17 residues. V lost 2 bases to trimming and J lost 2 bases, with 17 bases between them. The germline V gene encodes CDR1 LNHNV and CDR2 YYDKDF (reference sequence). The time point denotes: patch test 2, 6 weeks after DPC sensitization. The treatment was: therapeutic diphenylcyclopropenone sensitization with weekly scalp DPC. Total RNA came from unfractionated whole blood. Each CDR3 protein gets one entry after TCRdb re-called the RACE reads with MiXCR. This table holds tens of thousands of distinct CDR3 sequences, approximately 9% found once. The chain joins TRBV15 to TRBJ2-3; D is possibly TRBD2 (5 bases). The specimen comprised whole blood, sampled in connection with sensitization to the hapten diphenylcyclopropenone (DPC). The receptor was derived from a woman aged 45-59 years with alopecia areata. Some clones in this sample may be carry-over from other donors' samples. This CDR3 reads CATSRSLGSRYTDTQYF. The CDR3 DNA reads TGTGCCACCAGCAGATCCCTGGGGAGCAGATACACAGATACGCAGTATTTT.